This T cell receptor (beta chain) was obtained from a study of PD-1 blockade in classical Hodgkin lymphoma. The repertoire was sequenced with immunoSEQ multiplex PCR; TCRdb's copy has only in-frame clones and lacks some. The sample lists 70,000 to 80,000 clones; 85% to 95% were seen once. V lost 4 bases to trimming and J lost 5 bases, with 17 bases between them. Per the germline V gene, CDR1 is MNHEY and CDR2 is SVGAGI. This CDR3 has 15 amino acids. Every patient had relapsed following autologous stem cell transplantation, and cohorts differed in brentuximab vedotin exposure. Sample: peripheral blood mononuclear cells (PBMCs), taken at baseline. The source of this sequence is a human donor with classical Hodgkin lymphoma. This chain connects TRBV6-5 to TRBJ2-5, with D unresolved. CDR3 residues: CASSSPSWDLETQYF. The CDR3 nucleotides read TGTGCCAGCAGTTCCCCAAGCTGGGATTTGGAGACCCAGTACTTC.